The 20 T cell receptor beta chains reported below all come from one sample, sequenced in a study of vaccination and CD4 T cells after COVID-19 (dated by TCRdb to 2022 to 2024). Library method: PCR. Data came from an Illumina iSeq 100. DNA from cultured CD4+ T cells was subjected to TCR sequencing with the Oncomine TCR Beta short-read assay at the Johns Hopkins FTIC core. The QIAamp micro DNA kit was used to extract genomic DNA from the cultured CD4+ T cells. TCRdb cleaned the public reads at Q25 with fastp, built clones with MiXCR and kept in-frame beta chains. Rows merge per CDR3 protein into single entries with the most common DNA and genes. The sample includes roughly 9,100 distinct CDR3 sequences, with 30% to 35% observed a single time. The top ten constitute roughly 8% of the sample. The treatment or condition label of this sample denotes: approximately nine-day PBMC culture with coronavirus spike peptide pools or control peptides (ViraFEST assay). CD4+ T cells from unexposed donors were collected before the COVID-19 pandemic (2011-2018).

Their specific antigens are unknown. Sequenced sample: CD4+ T cells from blood, cultured in vitro. These receptors were taken from a human donor in good health.

The genes are TRBV6-5 and TRBJ1-6; no clear D. CDR1 is MNHEY and CDR2 is SVGAGI in the germline V gene. The V and J ends lost 4 bases and 8 bases respectively, with 6 bases between them. This CDR3 is 12 amino acids long. The CDR3 is CASSFSDSPLHF. CDR3 sequence (DNA): TGTGCCAGCAGTTTCAGTGATTCACCCCTCCACTTT.

The rearrangement joins TRBV7-2 to TRBJ2-1, with 7 bases aligning to TRBD2. V lost 8 bases, J lost 7 bases, and 11 bases stayed unmatched. The CDR3 runs 14 residues. Germline CDR1 reads SGHTA; CDR2 reads FQGNSA. The CDR3 is CASLRREPRNEQFF. For the CDR3, the DNA is TGTGCCAGCCTCAGGCGGGAGCCGCGGAATGAGCAGTTCTTC.

This clonotype occurred a few times. The chain has TRBV4-1 and TRBJ2-7, with 9 bases lining up with TRBD2. The CDR3 has 14 residues. The V gene end was trimmed by 0 bases and the J gene end by 5 bases; junction bases not matched to a gene: 2. The germline CDR1 and CDR2 sequences are MGHRA and YSYEKL. CDR3 amino acids: CASSQEPSGNEQYF. The CDR3 DNA follows: TGCGCCAGCAGCCAAGAACCTAGCGGGAACGAGCAGTACTTC.

This clonotype was counted a few times. The chain is built from TRBV4-2 and TRBJ2-5; TRBD1 is a possible D gene (6 bases). The V and J ends lost 4 bases and 2 bases respectively, with 11 bases between them. The CDR3 has 14 amino acids. Germline CDR1 LGHNA, CDR2 YNFKEQ. CDR3 amino acids: CASSLNRAQETQYF. The CDR3, as DNA: TGTGCCAGCAGCCTCAACAGGGCTCAAGAGACCCAGTACTTC.

This clonotype was observed a few times. This chain links TRBV15 with TRBJ1-1; perhaps TRBD1 as D (5 bases). CDR1 LNHNV and CDR2 YYDKDF come from the germline V gene (reference sequence). Deletions cut 1 base from V and 0 bases from J, with 12 bases between. This CDR3 contains 16 residues. The CDR3 nucleotides read TGTGCCACCAGCAGAGGTTCCGGGACGATGAACACTGAAGCTTTCTTT. Encoded protein: CATSRGSGTMNTEAFF. Looking up the rest from reference TRBV15 and TRBJ1-1 gives the full variable domain: DAMVIQNPRYQVTQFGKPVTLSCSQTLNHNVMYWYQQKSSQAPKLLFHYYDKDFNNEADTPDNFQSRRPNTSFCFLDIRSPGLGDTAMYLCATSRGSGTMNTEAFFGQGTRLTVV.

Relative to its sample, this clonotype is large. The chain combines TRBV10-3 with TRBJ1-2, with 10 bases matching TRBD1. The CDR3 spans 13 residues. V was clipped by 10 bases and J by 3 bases; unmatched bases: 5. CDR1 and CDR2 (germline): ENHRY, SYGVKD. This CDR3 is CATTTGGDYGYTF. The CDR3 nucleotides read TGTGCCACTACGACAGGGGGCGACTATGGCTACACCTTC.

This clonotype was recorded a few times. This chain joins TRBV6-5 and TRBJ2-3; D might be TRBD1 or TRBD2, each matching 5 bases. The CDR3 runs to 13 residues. In germline, CDR1 is MNHEY, CDR2 SVGAGI. Trimming pared 2 bases from V and 6 bases from J, leaving 9 bases between. The CDR3 spells CASSYGDGDTQYF. In nucleotides, the CDR3 is TGTGCCAGCAGTTACGGGGACGGGGATACGCAGTATTTT.

The chain links TRBV20-1 to TRBJ2-5; 9 bases are a match to TRBD2. The CDR3 totals 15 residues. With 0 bases clipped from V and 5 bases from J, the junction kept 7 bases outside the gene matches. Germline lookup yields CDR1 DFQATT and CDR2 SNEGSKA (reference sequence). The CDR3: CSARESAGGVETQYF. The CDR3 DNA follows: TGCAGTGCTAGAGAATCGGCGGGAGGGGTCGAGACCCAGTACTTC.

This clonotype has just a few counts. The V call is TRBV6-2 or TRBV6-3, the J call TRBJ2-7; TRBD2 matches 7 bases. The J segment lost 1 base and the V segment lost 6 bases, leaving 9 bases of the junction unmatched. Germline V gives CDR1 MNHEY, CDR2 SVGEGT. The CDR3 contains 15 residues. The CDR3 nucleotides are TGTGCCAGCAGCGATGGGAGGGATGGATCCTACGAGCAGTACTTC. Translation gives CASSDGRDGSYEQYF.

This clonotype appeared a few times. This chain links TRBV6-1 with TRBJ1-2; 8 positions match TRBD1. Germline CDR1 reads MNHNS; CDR2 reads SASEGT. The CDR3 is 13 amino acids. V dropped 6 bases and J dropped 7; count of bases not matched to a gene: 7. Here the CDR3 DNA reads TGTGCCAGCAGGATGGATACAGGGGGTGGCTACACCTTC. This translates into CASRMDTGGGYTF.

CDR3 amino acids: CASSHPGLQQYF. CDR3 DNA sequence: TGTGCCAGCAGCCACCCTGGACTTCAGCAGTATTTT. V and J are TRBV6-2 or TRBV6-3 and TRBJ2-3; tentatively, D is TRBD2 (5 bases). Trimming took off 6 bases at V and 11 bases at J, with 15 bases between the two ends. Germline V gene lookup returns CDR1 MNHEY and CDR2 SVGEGT. CDR3 size: 12 residues.

This clonotype showed up just a few times. The chain couples TRBV7-2 to TRBJ1-1, with a tentative D call TRBD1 (6 bases). This CDR3 is built from 15 residues. Germline CDR1 reads SGHTA; CDR2 reads FQGNSA. The germline V and J ends were trimmed by 2 bases and 2 bases, with 12 bases remaining between them. The CDR3 coding sequence is TGTGCCAGCAGCTTACTTTGGACAGCCAACACTGAAGCTTTCTTT. As protein: CASSLLWTANTEAFF.

This clonotype was seen a handful of times. The chain links TRBV19 to TRBJ1-5; possibly TRBD1 for D (5 bases). CDR3 length: 14 amino acids. V dropped 3 bases and J dropped 1 base, with 7 bases sitting between them. Germline-derived CDR1 and CDR2 are LNHDA and SQIVND (reference sequence). In nucleotides, the CDR3 is TGTGCCAGTAGTATCAGGGACAGCAATCAGCCCCAGCATTTT. It yields the protein CASSIRDSNQPQHF.

This clonotype was counted between two and nine times. The rearrangement uses TRBV15 and TRBJ1-1, with TRBD1 matching 7 bases. The CDR3 sequence is 14 residues long. The V gene's germline CDR1 is LNHNV and CDR2 YYDKDF (reference sequence). The V segment lost 0 bases and the J segment 5 bases; nucleotides outside the gene matches: 3. The CDR3 spells CATSRDQGVTEAFF. Here the CDR3 DNA reads TGTGCCACCAGCAGAGATCAGGGGGTTACTGAAGCTTTCTTT.

V and J are TRBV20-1 and TRBJ2-3; 15 positions match TRBD2. Trimming cost V 1 base and J 4 bases; bases outside gene matches: 3. CDR3 size: 16 residues. The germline V gene has CDR1 DFQATT and CDR2 SNEGSKA (reference sequence). The CDR3 loop reads CSARGTSGREADTQYF. Here the CDR3 DNA reads TGCAGTGCTAGAGGGACTAGCGGGAGGGAAGCAGATACGCAGTATTTT.

V is TRBV7-2 and J is TRBJ2-7; TRBD2 aligns across 10 bases. With V trimmed by 5 bases and J by 5 bases, 9 bases remained unmatched. CDR3 length: 15 residues. Per the germline V gene, CDR1 is SGHTA and CDR2 is FQGNSA. CDR3 sequence (DNA): TGTGCCAGCAGCCCGTCTAGCGGGAGCAGCGACGAGCAGTACTTC. Its translation is CASSPSSGSSDEQYF.

The chain recombines TRBV7-2 with TRBJ1-5; D is perhaps TRBD1 (5 bases). The CDR3 has 14 residues. Germline V gene data show CDR1 as SGHTA and CDR2 as FQGNSA. Trimming shortened V by 0 bases and J by 5 bases, and 8 bases separated the two germline ends. Here the CDR3 DNA reads TGTGCCAGCAGCTTAGCAACAGGAGATCAGCCCCAGCATTTT. Residues: CASSLATGDQPQHF.

J is TRBJ2-6 and V is TRBV25-1; D not certain. Germline V gene sequence: CDR1 MGHDK, CDR2 SYGVNS. V was trimmed by 4 bases and J by 3 bases, leaving 16 bases between them. The CDR3 spans 17 residues. This CDR3 reads CASSAPLLGNGANVLTF. The CDR3 bases are TGTGCCAGCAGTGCCCCCCTGTTGGGGAATGGGGCCAACGTCCTGACTTTC.

The J gene is TRBJ1-2, the V gene TRBV10-3, with 7 bases that match TRBD1. After removal of 2 bases from V and 4 bases from J, the junction contained 4 bases not matched to a gene. Per the germline V gene, CDR1 is ENHRY and CDR2 is SYGVKD. There are 14 residues in the CDR3. The CDR3 coding sequence is TGTGCCATCAGTGAGCGACAGGGATCCTATGGCTACACCTTC. Translating it yields CAISERQGSYGYTF.

This clonotype appeared a few times. This chain joins TRBV5-4 and TRBJ2-5; tentative D call: TRBD1 (5 bases). Germline V gene data show CDR1 as SGHNT and CDR2 as YYREEE (reference sequence). The V gene lost 4 bases and the J gene lost 2 bases, with 6 bases spanning the gap. There are 12 residues in the CDR3. This CDR3 reads CASSQGQETQYF. The CDR3 bases are TGTGCCAGCAGCCAGGGACAAGAGACCCAGTACTTC.